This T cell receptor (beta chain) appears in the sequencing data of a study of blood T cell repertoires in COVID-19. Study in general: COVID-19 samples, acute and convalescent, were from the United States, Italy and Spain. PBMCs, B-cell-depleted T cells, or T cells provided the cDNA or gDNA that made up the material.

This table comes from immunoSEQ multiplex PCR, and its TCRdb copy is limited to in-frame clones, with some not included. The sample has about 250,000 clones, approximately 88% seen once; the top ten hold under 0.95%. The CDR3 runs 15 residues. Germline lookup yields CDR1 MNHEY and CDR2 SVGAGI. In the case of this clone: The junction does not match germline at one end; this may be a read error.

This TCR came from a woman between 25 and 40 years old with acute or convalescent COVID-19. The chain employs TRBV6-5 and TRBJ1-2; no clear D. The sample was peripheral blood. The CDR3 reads CASSHSYEINYGYTF. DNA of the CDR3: TGTGCCAGCAGTCACTCCTATGAGATTAACTATGGCTACACCTTC.